The 29 T cell receptor beta chains presented below share a single source sample, sequenced in a study of CD8 T cells in ankylosing spondylitis. TCRdb analysed the 5' RACE reads with MiXCR anew, one entry per CDR3 protein. Here the sample spans about 140,000 distinct CDR3 sequences, about 6.7% being singletons. The sequenced material came from blood, either unsorted or a sorted T cell fraction (not recorded which). The origin of the receptors is a female donor with ankylosing spondylitis or in good health (not recorded which).

In this sample, this clonotype turned up many times. This chain connects TRBV7-9 to TRBJ2-1; no clear D gene. Germline assignment: CDR1 SEHNR and CDR2 FQNEAQ (reference sequence). Trimming took off 2 bases at V and 8 bases at J, with 10 bases between the two ends. CDR3 length: 13 amino acids. As DNA, the CDR3 is TGTGCCAGCAGCTTATTACAAAAAGATGAGCAGTTCTTC. Translation: CASSLLQKDEQFF.

This clonotype was picked up a small number of times. This rearrangement joins TRBV19 to TRBJ2-7, with no clear D. V was clipped by 10 bases and J by 6 bases, with 19 bases between them. The CDR3 runs 13 residues. Germline CDR1 and CDR2: LNHDA and SQIVND (reference sequence). The CDR3 bases are TGTGCCACCTCGTGGACCCTCCTCTCCGAGCAGTACTTC. As protein: CATSWTLLSEQYF.

In its sample, this clonotype was seen many times. The chain employs TRBV20-1 and TRBJ1-1; TRBD1 matches 9 bases. The junction had 10 bases not matched to a gene; V was cut back by 3 bases and J by 5 bases. CDR3 length equals 15 residues. Germline values: CDR1 DFQATT, CDR2 SNEGSKA (reference sequence). CDR3 nucleotides: TGCAGTGCTAGTCTTTCGACAGGGGGATGGACTGAAGCTTTCTTT. This codes for CSASLSTGGWTEAFF.

The V call is TRBV7-2, the J call TRBJ2-1; D might be TRBD1 (6 bases). This CDR3 is built from 15 residues. V lost 4 bases and J lost 2, with 12 bases in between. Looked up from germline, CDR1 is SGHTA and CDR2 is FQGNSA. The CDR3 reads CASSSDRMTYNEQFF. The CDR3 DNA sequence: TGTGCCAGCAGCTCTGACAGGATGACCTACAATGAGCAGTTCTTC.

This clonotype has a count of ten or more. J is TRBJ1-2 and V is TRBV20-1; tentative D call: TRBD1 (6 bases). Germline V gene sequence: CDR1 DFQATT, CDR2 SNEGSKA (reference sequence). The CDR3 totals 13 residues. V lost 3 bases and J 2 bases, leaving 10 bases between the germline ends. Here the CDR3 reads CSARRDTNYGYTF. CDR3 DNA sequence: TGCAGTGCTAGGAGGGACACCAACTATGGCTACACCTTC.

In regard to this clonotype: This clone may be a read error of a much larger clone one base away. The chain couples TRBV7-2 to TRBJ1-2; possible D gene TRBD1, 5 bases. CDR1 SGHTA and CDR2 FQGNSA come from the germline V gene. The CDR3 is 15 amino acids. V lost 1 base and J lost 4, with 13 bases in between. DNA of the CDR3: TGTGCCAGCAGCTTAGGCAGCGTGGGACCCTATGGCTACACCTTC. Its translation: CASSLGSVGPYGYTF.

This clonotype has a count of ten or more. The V gene is TRBV27, the J gene TRBJ2-7; D not resolved. The CDR3 is 13 amino acids. CDR1 is MNHEY and CDR2 is SMNVEV in the germline V gene (reference sequence). With 3 bases removed from V and 2 bases from J, the gap between germline ends came to 8 bases. The CDR3 loop reads CASSFDGTYEQYF. As DNA, the CDR3 is TGTGCCAGCAGTTTCGACGGCACCTACGAGCAGTACTTC.

The sample holds many counts of this clonotype. The J gene is TRBJ2-3, the V gene TRBV28; 7 bases agree with TRBD2. This CDR3 is 16 amino acids long. Germline loops: CDR1 MDHEN, CDR2 SYDVKM. The ends lost 5 bases at V and 4 bases at J; junction bases unmatched: 12. The CDR3 region has the DNA TGTGCCAGCAGTCCAGAAGCGGGGAAGAATGCAGATACGCAGTATTTT. This codes for CASSPEAGKNADTQYF.

This clonotype showed up many times. The V and J genes are TRBV5-1 and TRBJ2-7; 7 bases line up with TRBD1. V dropped 3 bases and J dropped 2; count of bases not matched to a gene: 5. The CDR3 is made up of 14 amino acids. The germline CDR1 and CDR2 sequences are SGHRS and YFSETQ. The CDR3 DNA is TGCGCCAGCAGCTGGACAGGTCGCACCTACGAGCAGTACTTC. Its translation: CASSWTGRTYEQYF.

This clonotype was counted at least ten times. V gene TRBV12-3 or TRBV12-4 combines with J gene TRBJ2-5, with 7 bases matching TRBD2. The CDR3 is 13 residues long. J lost 5 bases, V lost 5 bases, and 5 bases had no gene match. Here the CDR3 DNA reads TGTGCCAGCAGTCGACGGCGGGGGGAGACCCAGTACTTC. Translating gives CASSRRRGETQYF.

This rearrangement joins TRBV12-3 or TRBV12-4 to TRBJ2-1, with 14 bases matching TRBD2. The length of the CDR3 is 16 residues. Trimming at V came to 6 bases and at J to 4 bases, leaving 5 bases not matched to a gene. CDR3 protein: CASSRTSGGQYNEQFF. The CDR3, as DNA: TGTGCCAGCAGCCGGACTAGCGGGGGGCAATACAATGAGCAGTTCTTC.

This clonotype was recorded many times. The genes are TRBV12-3 or TRBV12-4 and TRBJ2-2; D unresolved. The CDR3 extends over 13 amino acids. The V end lost 6 bases, the J end lost 4 bases, and 9 bases lay between the germline ends. This CDR3 is CASRPSGTGELFF. CDR3 sequence (DNA): TGTGCCAGCAGGCCGTCGGGCACCGGGGAGCTGTTTTTT.

This clonotype was picked up many times. The genes are TRBV3-1 and TRBJ2-5, with D hard to call. Germline CDR1 reads LGHDT; CDR2 reads YNNKEL (reference sequence). The CDR3 has 14 amino acids. Trimming cost V 1 base and J 2 bases, with 8 bases left between them. CDR3 sequence (DNA): TGTGCCAGCAGCCAAGTAACTCAACAAGAGACCCAGTACTTC. Its protein is CASSQVTQQETQYF.

The sample holds one count of this clonotype. The chain couples TRBV30 to TRBJ2-7, with TRBD2 as a possible D gene (6 bases). Per the germline V gene, CDR1 is GTSNPN and CDR2 is SVGIG (reference sequence). The CDR3 spans 12 residues. Deletions cut 0 bases from V and 6 bases from J, with 9 bases between. The CDR3 sequence is CAWSVGGFEQYF. The CDR3 bases are TGTGCCTGGAGTGTAGGAGGGTTCGAGCAGTACTTC.

Of note for this clonotype: A much larger clone lies a single base off, so this may be a read error. The rearrangement uses TRBV3-1 and TRBJ1-6; unclear D gene. CDR1 LGHDT and CDR2 YNNKEL come from the germline V gene (reference sequence). The CDR3 consists of 17 residues. The DNA of the CDR3 is TGTGCCTGCAGCCAAGATCGGAGGAAAGGGCTCCGTTCACCCCTCCACTTT. The encoded protein is CACSQDRRKGLRSPLHF.

This chain links TRBV5-1 with TRBJ2-7; 9 bases are a match to TRBD1. Germline CDR1 reads SGHRS; CDR2 reads YFSETQ. Unmatched junction bases numbered 4, after V lost 0 bases and J lost 6 bases. The CDR3 has 14 residues. This chain's CDR3 is CASSLEYRGREQYF. The DNA of the CDR3 is TGCGCCAGCAGCTTGGAGTACAGGGGGCGCGAGCAGTACTTC. Looking up the rest from reference TRBV5-1 and TRBJ2-7 gives the full variable domain: KAGVTQTPRYLIKTRGQQVTLSCSPISGHRSVSWYQQTPGQGLQFLFEYFSETQRNKGNFPGRFSGRQFSNSRSEMNVSTLELGDSALYLCASSLEYRGREQYFGPGTRLTVT.

This clonotype was detected a few times. V and J are TRBV7-9 and TRBJ1-2, with a tentative D call TRBD1 (5 bases). The CDR3 spans 14 residues. Germline CDR1 SEHNR, CDR2 FQNEAQ (reference sequence). Trimming took 4 bases from V and 4 from J, leaving 13 bases between them. The DNA for the CDR3 is TGTGCCAGCAGCTGGACGACAGAAAGCTATGGCTACACCTTC. Translating it yields CASSWTTESYGYTF.

This clonotype has a count of ten or more. The chain uses TRBV6-1 and TRBJ1-1; D uncertain. Germline assignment: CDR1 MNHNS and CDR2 SASEGT. Trimming left V 7 bases short and J 2 bases short, with 5 bases between. This CDR3 has 11 residues. In DNA form, the CDR3 reads TGTGCCAGCATTTTTAACACTGAAGCTTTCTTT. It encodes CASIFNTEAFF.

J is TRBJ1-1 and V is TRBV13, with a possible D match to TRBD1 (5 bases). Germline loops: CDR1 PRHDT, CDR2 FYEKMQ (reference sequence). This CDR3 has 14 amino acids. With 3 bases removed from V and 4 bases from J, the gap between germline ends came to 12 bases. In DNA, the CDR3 is TGTGCCAGCAGCTTCGACGGGGACTCCACTGAAGCTTTCTTT. Translated, it gives CASSFDGDSTEAFF.

The table lists this clonotype with many counts. The V call is TRBV4-2, the J call TRBJ2-5; 9 nucleotides line up with TRBD1. Germline values: CDR1 LGHNA, CDR2 YNFKEQ. V was pared by 3 bases and J by 5 bases, with 7 bases of the junction left unmatched. The CDR3 totals 15 residues. CDR3 loop: CASSQTGGSEETQYF. The CDR3 nucleotides read TGTGCCAGCAGCCAGACAGGGGGAAGCGAGGAGACCCAGTACTTC.

The table lists this clonotype with many counts. The chain joins TRBV7-8 to TRBJ2-7; D remains ambiguous. With 5 bases removed from V and 2 bases from J, the gap between germline ends came to 7 bases. CDR1 is SGHVS and CDR2 is FQNEAQ in the germline V gene. This CDR3 contains 12 residues. For the CDR3, the DNA is TGTGCCAGCAGCCCAACCCCCTACGAGCAGTACTTC. It codes for CASSPTPYEQYF.

This clonotype came up a few times. The rearrangement uses TRBV6-1 and TRBJ1-4; possible D gene TRBD1, 6 bases. Trimming left V 7 bases short and J 6 bases short, with 18 bases between. The CDR3 totals 15 residues. From germline, CDR1 is MNHNS and CDR2 SASEGT. This CDR3 is CASKAGVLEYEKLFF. CDR3 coding DNA: TGTGCCAGCAAGGCAGGGGTTCTGGAATATGAAAAACTGTTTTTT.

This clonotype was observed a single time. A much larger clone is a single base away; this may be a read error. This rearrangement joins TRBV5-1 to TRBJ2-2; no definite D call. CDR1 SGHRS and CDR2 YFSETQ come from the germline V gene. This CDR3 region has 9 residues. The CDR3 coding sequence is TGCACCCCCAAGGGGGAGCTGTTTTTT. It translates to CTPKGELFF.

Many counts were recorded for this clonotype. One end of the junction is discordant with germline, which a read error may explain. The chain joins TRBV5-1 to TRBJ1-2, with unresolved D. Germline CDR1 SGHRS, CDR2 YFSETQ. The CDR3 consists of 15 residues. For the CDR3, the DNA is TGCGCCAGCAGCTTGGGGCAGATGCTTAACTATGGCTACGCCTTC. This codes for CASSLGQMLNYGYAF.

This clonotype was found many times. The chain has TRBV5-1 and TRBJ2-1; 7 bases match TRBD2. V was clipped by 6 bases and J by 4 bases; unmatched bases: 4. The CDR3 totals 13 residues. The V gene's germline CDR1 is SGHRS and CDR2 YFSETQ. The CDR3 loop is CASTGGVYNEQFF. The DNA for the CDR3 is TGCGCCAGCACGGGGGGTGTTTACAATGAGCAGTTCTTC.

This clonotype appeared many times. The V call is TRBV6-1, the J call TRBJ2-7; unclear D gene. V was trimmed by 6 bases and J by 2 bases, leaving 11 bases between them. The germline V gene encodes CDR1 MNHNS and CDR2 SASEGT. This CDR3 has 13 residues. DNA of the CDR3: TGTGCCAGCAGAGGAAGTTCCACCTACGAGCAGTACTTC. Translated: CASRGSSTYEQYF.

This clonotype showed up many times. This rearrangement joins TRBV28 to TRBJ1-1; possible D gene TRBD1, 5 bases. Germline CDR1 and CDR2: MDHEN and SYDVKM. The germline V and J ends were trimmed by 6 bases and 11 bases, with 13 bases remaining between them. This CDR3 region has 11 residues. The CDR3 DNA reads as TGTGCCAGCAGGGGGACTCCGGGGGCTTTCTTT. Translating it yields CASRGTPGAFF.

This clonotype occurred many times. The rearrangement links TRBV5-1 to TRBJ2-1, with D possibly matching TRBD1 (5 bases). This CDR3 is built from 13 residues. Germline V lookup: CDR1 SGHRS, CDR2 YFSETQ. The V end was cut by 2 bases, the J end by 6 bases, with 9 bases between. DNA for the CDR3: TGCGCCAGCAGCTTAGGACACCCCAATGAGCAGTTCTTC. Its translation: CASSLGHPNEQFF.

The table lists this clonotype with many counts. This chain uses TRBV28 with TRBJ2-5; 8 nucleotides line up with TRBD2. The CDR3 runs 16 residues. V gave up 4 bases and J gave up 5 bases; unmatched junction bases: 12. Germline assignment: CDR1 MDHEN and CDR2 SYDVKM. CDR3 sequence (DNA): TGTGCCAGCAGTTACCTCTCGGGACTAGGCCGTGAGACCCAGTACTTC. Residues: CASSYLSGLGRETQYF.